The 20 T cell receptor beta chains below all came from one sample that was sequenced in a study of shared clonotypes between healthy human individuals. Only in-frame clones appear in the TCRdb table, and some are missing; sequencing was by immunoSEQ multiplex PCR. The table records more than 1 million clones, around three quarters of them present only once. The material sequenced was memory CD4+ T cells from PBMCs. Specified subset: CD45RA-negative fraction. Receptor source: a man between 18 and 35 years old in good health. Some clones in this sample may be carry-over from other donors' samples.

V usage is TRBV15 and J usage is TRBJ2-3, with a weak D call TRBD1 (5 bases). V shed 3 bases and J shed 6 bases, with 13 bases lying between them. The CDR3 spans 14 residues. Germline V gene sequence: CDR1 LNHNV, CDR2 YYDKDF (reference sequence). The CDR3 bases are TGTGCCACCAGCAGTGGCGGCAGGGTGGATACGCAGTATTTT. It codes for CATSSGGRVDTQYF.

V is TRBV25-1 and J is TRBJ1-6, with 7 positions matching TRBD1. Trimming at V came to 5 bases and at J to 10 bases, leaving 5 bases not matched to a gene. Germline assignment: CDR1 MGHDK and CDR2 SYGVNS. The CDR3 is made up of 13 amino acids. The CDR3 reads CASSPQGRSPLHF. The CDR3 DNA follows: TGTGCCAGCAGTCCACAGGGGCGCTCACCCCTCCACTTT. Combining the CDR3 with reference TRBV25-1 and TRBJ1-6 gives the whole variable domain EADIYQTPRYLVIGTGKKITLECSQTMGHDKMYWYQQDPGMELHLIHYSYGVNSTEKGDLSSESTVSRIRTEHFPLTLESARPSHTSQYLCASSPQGRSPLHFGNGTRLTVT.

The chain carries TRBV15 and TRBJ2-7; TRBD1 is a possible D gene (6 bases). Germline CDR1 LNHNV, CDR2 YYDKDF (reference sequence). V dropped 3 bases and J dropped 2 bases, with 14 bases sitting between them. This CDR3 comprises 15 residues. CDR3 residues: CATSSGRTVTYEQYF. In nucleotides, the CDR3 is TGTGCCACCAGCAGTGGACGGACAGTTACCTACGAGCAGTACTTC.

This clone came up a few times. The chain links TRBV11-2 to TRBJ1-1; D gene uncertain. The CDR3 extends over 13 amino acids. Germline-derived CDR1 and CDR2 are SGHAT and FQNNGV. Trimming stripped 2 bases from V and 3 bases from J, with 7 bases between. CDR3 region: CASSLIAYTEAFF. CDR3 nucleotide sequence: TGTGCCAGCAGCTTAATAGCGTACACTGAAGCTTTCTTT.

The rearrangement joins TRBV4-1 to TRBJ1-2, with 9 bases aligning to TRBD1. This CDR3 is 18 amino acids long. J was trimmed by 3 bases and V by 4 bases; bases with no gene match: 15. Per germline, CDR1 MGHRA and CDR2 YSYEKL. CDR3 sequence (DNA): TGCGCCAGCAGCCTGAAACCGGGACAGGGTTCCTCTTACTATGGCTACACCTTC. Encoded protein: CASSLKPGQGSSYYGYTF.

The chain recombines TRBV5-1 with TRBJ1-1, with D possibly matching TRBD1 (5 bases). This CDR3 has 17 amino acids. The V and J ends lost 4 bases and 4 bases respectively, with 23 bases between them. Germline CDR1 reads SGHRS; CDR2 reads YFSETQ. In DNA form, the CDR3 reads TGCGCCAGCAGCCCGACCAGGGTTGGGGGATTTCGCACTGAAGCTTTCTTT. Amino acids: CASSPTRVGGFRTEAFF.

The V call is TRBV21-1, the J call TRBJ2-2. TRBV21-1 counts as a pseudogene. CDR3 length: 13 residues. The chain's CDR3 is CASSKVGTGELFF. The CDR3 coding sequence is TGTGCCAGCAGCAAAGTGGGGACCGGGGAGCTGTTTTTT.

The chain recombines TRBV28 with TRBJ2-1; no clear D. V was clipped by 4 bases and J by 7 bases, with 20 bases between them. Germline CDR1 reads MDHEN; CDR2 reads SYDVKM. The CDR3 loop spans 16 amino acids. The CDR3, as DNA: TGTGCCAGCAGTTCCCGTGGTGGGCGGCGTGAGAATGAGCAGTTCTTC. Protein: CASSSRGGRRENEQFF.

V usage is TRBV27 and J usage is TRBJ1-5; D possibly corresponds to TRBD1 (6 bases). Trimming removed 5 bases at V and 9 bases at J, with 14 bases between. Germline V gene lookup returns CDR1 MNHEY and CDR2 SMNVEV (reference sequence). There are 13 residues in the CDR3. The CDR3 DNA reads as TGTGCCAGCAGTAGGGAGGGCAGGGGGCCCCAGCATTTT. Protein: CASSREGRGPQHF.

Concerning this clone: A much larger clonotype is one base distant, so this may be a read error. The V call is TRBV7-9, the J call TRBJ1-1; D not certain. The CDR3 is made up of 16 amino acids. V was pared by 5 bases and J by 4 bases, with 20 bases between. The germline CDR1 and CDR2 sequences are SEHNR and FQNEAQ (reference sequence). The DNA for the CDR3 is TGTGCCAGCAGCCCTCAGGCCCTCTGGGGAGCCACTGAAGCTTTCTTT. It encodes CASSPQALWGATEAFF.

The V and J genes are TRBV18 and TRBJ1-1; D not certain. Trimming stripped 0 bases from V and 6 bases from J, with 17 bases between. Looked up from germline, CDR1 is KGHSH and CDR2 is LQKENI. This CDR3 spans 16 amino acids. The CDR3 DNA reads TGTGCCAGCTCACCACCGATACGGACCCTCGACCCTGAAGCTTTCTTT. Its translation is CASSPPIRTLDPEAFF.

The DNA for the CDR3 is TGTGCCAGCTCTCTTTCCCCCCCTGCTGGGGCCAACGTCCTGACTTTC. Translation gives CASSLSPPAGANVLTF. The chain couples TRBV18 to TRBJ2-6; no clear D. The CDR3 runs to 16 residues. The V gene lost 6 bases and the J gene lost 2 bases, with 14 bases spanning the gap. Per germline, CDR1 KGHSH and CDR2 LQKENI.

The J gene is TRBJ1-5, the V gene TRBV2; tentatively, D is TRBD1 (5 bases). Germline values: CDR1 SNHLY, CDR2 FYNNEI. The CDR3 extends over 15 amino acids. V was cut by 6 bases and J by 4 bases, with 16 bases left in between. The CDR3 loop is CASSSPGGGNQPQHF. The CDR3 nucleotides are TGTGCCAGCAGCTCCCCCGGGGGGGGTAATCAGCCCCAGCATTTT.

The chain uses TRBV2 and TRBJ1-1; D is unclear. CDR1 and CDR2 (germline): SNHLY, FYNNEI. The CDR3 loop spans 14 amino acids. The V and J ends lost 6 bases and 1 base respectively, with 12 bases between them. CDR3 nucleotides: TGTGCCAGCAGGCTTCGGCAGCAGAACACTGAAGCTTTCTTT. Its protein is CASRLRQQNTEAFF.

V is TRBV7-3 and J is TRBJ1-1; 8 nucleotides agree with TRBD1. The ends lost 5 bases at V and 5 bases at J; junction bases unmatched: 7. The CDR3 has 14 residues. Germline V gene lookup returns CDR1 SGHTA and CDR2 FQGTGA. CDR3 residues: CASSRQGSGTEAFF. The CDR3 DNA reads as TGTGCCAGCAGCCGACAGGGGAGCGGAACTGAAGCTTTCTTT.

J is TRBJ2-7 and V is TRBV5-4; 7 bases agree with TRBD2. CDR3 size: 15 residues. Unmatched junction bases numbered 7, after V lost 0 bases and J lost 4 bases. Per the germline V gene, CDR1 is SGHNT and CDR2 is YYREEE (reference sequence). This CDR3 is CASSLVASGLYEQYF. The CDR3, as DNA: TGTGCCAGCAGCTTGGTTGCTAGCGGACTTTACGAGCAGTACTTC. Variable domain in full (rest from reference TRBV5-4 and TRBJ2-7): ETGVTQSPTHLIKTRGQQVTLRCSSQSGHNTVSWYQQALGQGPQFIFQYYREEENGRGNFPPRFSGLQFPNYSSELNVNALELDDSALYLCASSLVASGLYEQYFGPGTRLTVT.

The chain carries TRBV5-1 and TRBJ2-1; D is unclear. The CDR3 covers 14 residues. The V end was cut by 4 bases, the J end by 8 bases, with 16 bases between. Germline loops: CDR1 SGHRS, CDR2 YFSETQ. CDR3 amino acids: CASSLLSGHDEQFF. In DNA, the CDR3 is TGCGCCAGCAGCCTCCTGTCGGGCCACGATGAGCAGTTCTTC.

The V call is TRBV19, the J call TRBJ2-1; D unresolved. Germline CDR1 is LNHDA and CDR2 is SQIVND (reference sequence). The CDR3 totals 11 residues. Deletions cut 5 bases from V and 8 bases from J, with 7 bases between. The CDR3, as DNA: TGTGCCAGTAGTGAATGGCATGAGCAGTTCTTC. Amino acids: CASSEWHEQFF.

The chain employs TRBV9 and TRBJ2-5; 7 bases match TRBD1. V lost 4 bases, J lost 2 bases, and 11 bases stayed unmatched. There are 16 residues in the CDR3. Germline CDR1 reads SGDLS; CDR2 reads YYNGEE. CDR3: CASSPRWAGGQETQYF. CDR3 sequence (DNA): TGTGCCAGCAGCCCGAGATGGGCAGGGGGACAAGAGACCCAGTACTTC.

This rearrangement joins TRBV28 to TRBJ1-3; D is uncertain. CDR1 and CDR2 (germline): MDHEN, SYDVKM. With 3 bases removed from V and 9 bases from J, the gap between germline ends came to 12 bases. There are 13 residues in the CDR3. CDR3 sequence (DNA): TGTGCCAGCAGTTTTTTTTCCCGGTCCACCATATATTTT. It translates to CASSFFSRSTIYF.